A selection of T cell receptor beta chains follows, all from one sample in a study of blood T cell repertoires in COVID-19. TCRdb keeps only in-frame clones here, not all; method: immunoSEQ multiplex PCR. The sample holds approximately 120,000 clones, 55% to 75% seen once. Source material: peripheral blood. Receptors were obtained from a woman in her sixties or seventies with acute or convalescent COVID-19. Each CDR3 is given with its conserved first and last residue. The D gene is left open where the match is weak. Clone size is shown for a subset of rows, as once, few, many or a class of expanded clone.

CDR3nt: TGTGCCAGCAGCTCGTTCGGGTTAGGCGAGCAGTACTTC; CDR3aa: CASSSFGLGEQYF; v_gene: TRBV6-2/TRBV6-3; j_gene: TRBJ2-7; d_gene: -; abundance: once
CDR3nt: TGTGCCAGCATTGGGGGGGCGTGGGACACCGGGGAGCTGTTTTTT; CDR3aa: CASIGGAWDTGELFF; v_gene: TRBV6-5; j_gene: TRBJ2-2; d_gene: -; abundance: -
CDR3nt: TGCAGTGTTAGTCGGGGGGGTTACGAGCAGTACTTC; CDR3aa: CSVSRGGYEQYF; v_gene: TRBV20-1; j_gene: TRBJ2-7; d_gene: TRBD2; abundance: -
CDR3nt: TGTGCCAGCAAACCCCGGGGACTAGCGGCAACTAGCACAGATACGCAGTATTTT; CDR3aa: CASKPRGLAATSTDTQYF; v_gene: TRBV27; j_gene: TRBJ2-3; d_gene: TRBD2; abundance: few
CDR3nt: TGCAGCGTTGTGGACAGGGACTACGAGCAGTACTTC; CDR3aa: CSVVDRDYEQYF; v_gene: TRBV29-1; j_gene: TRBJ2-7; d_gene: TRBD1; abundance: few
CDR3nt: TGTGCCAGTACCCGGACAGGGGGCATTTACGAGCAGTACTTC; CDR3aa: CASTRTGGIYEQYF; v_gene: TRBV19; j_gene: TRBJ2-7; d_gene: TRBD1; abundance: -
CDR3nt: TGTGCCTGGAGGGGACAGGTGTGGAAGACCCAGTACTTC; CDR3aa: CAWRGQVWKTQYF; v_gene: TRBV30; j_gene: TRBJ2-5; d_gene: TRBD1; abundance: few
CDR3nt: TGTGCTAGCAGCTTGGGCCGGGGAGATACGCAGTATTTT; CDR3aa: CASSLGRGDTQYF; v_gene: TRBV7-7; j_gene: TRBJ2-3; d_gene: -; abundance: -
CDR3nt: TGTGCCAGCAGCCAAGAAGCGGGGACCCAGTACTTC; CDR3aa: CASSQEAGTQYF; v_gene: TRBV4-2; j_gene: TRBJ2-5; d_gene: -; abundance: -
CDR3nt: TGCGCCAGTTCGACTAGCGGGACTATGTGGGGAGATACGCAGTATTTT; CDR3aa: CASSTSGTMWGDTQYF; v_gene: TRBV5-1; j_gene: TRBJ2-3; d_gene: TRBD2; abundance: -
CDR3nt: TGTGCCAGCAGCTTAGCTTCAGGACTAGCGGACAATGAGCAGTTCTTC; CDR3aa: CASSLASGLADNEQFF; v_gene: TRBV7-9; j_gene: TRBJ2-1; d_gene: TRBD2; abundance: -
CDR3nt: TGTGCCAGCAGCGTAGGGACTAGCTACTTAAATGAGCAGTTCTTC; CDR3aa: CASSVGTSYLNEQFF; v_gene: TRBV9; j_gene: TRBJ2-1; d_gene: TRBD2; abundance: -
CDR3nt: TGCAGCGTTGACAGGCAAGAGACCCAGTACTTC; CDR3aa: CSVDRQETQYF; v_gene: TRBV29-1; j_gene: TRBJ2-5; d_gene: -; abundance: -
CDR3nt: TGTGCCAGCAGTGAAGCCCAAACAGGCCGCTCTGGAAACACCATATATTTT; CDR3aa: CASSEAQTGRSGNTIYF; v_gene: TRBV6-1; j_gene: TRBJ1-3; d_gene: -; abundance: -
CDR3nt: TGTGCCAGCAGCTTAGGCGGGACAGGCACCGGGGAGCTGTTTTTT; CDR3aa: CASSLGGTGTGELFF; v_gene: TRBV7-6; j_gene: TRBJ2-2; d_gene: TRBD1; abundance: -
CDR3nt: TGTGCCAGCAGTTCTAGCGGGAGCAGGACAGATACGCAGTATTTT; CDR3aa: CASSSSGSRTDTQYF; v_gene: TRBV27; j_gene: TRBJ2-3; d_gene: TRBD2; abundance: -
CDR3nt: TGTGCCAGCAGCTACAGCGGGAGGGCCGGGAATGAGCAGTTCTTC; CDR3aa: CASSYSGRAGNEQFF; v_gene: TRBV28; j_gene: TRBJ2-1; d_gene: TRBD2; abundance: medium-sized
CDR3nt: TGTGCCAGCAGCACGAGAGAGACCCAGTACTTC; CDR3aa: CASSTRETQYF; v_gene: TRBV7-9; j_gene: TRBJ2-5; d_gene: -; abundance: -
CDR3nt: TGTGCCAGCACCCCTGGGACAGCGGAATGGTTTTTGACCTTC; CDR3aa: CASTPGTAEWFLTF; v_gene: TRBV6-5; j_gene: TRBJ1-2; d_gene: TRBD1; abundance: -
CDR3nt: TGTGCCAGCAGACGGGGTGGCCCCCAGGCGGGCGGCTACACCTTC; CDR3aa: CASRRGGPQAGGYTF; v_gene: TRBV5-6; j_gene: TRBJ1-2; d_gene: -; abundance: -
CDR3nt: TGTGCCAGCTCACCAGAGAAATATGGCTACACCTTC; CDR3aa: CASSPEKYGYTF; v_gene: TRBV18; j_gene: TRBJ1-2; d_gene: -; abundance: -
CDR3nt: TGCGCCAGCAGCCAAGCGAGCTCCTACAATGAGCAGTTCTTC; CDR3aa: CASSQASSYNEQFF; v_gene: TRBV4-3; j_gene: TRBJ2-1; d_gene: -; abundance: -
CDR3nt: TGTGCCAGTAGGGGCAGGGTCCAAAACATTCAGTACTTC; CDR3aa: CASRGRVQNIQYF; v_gene: TRBV19; j_gene: TRBJ2-4; d_gene: -; abundance: -
CDR3nt: TGTGCCACCCGTATGGGCAGGGTGGGCGAGCAGTACTTC; CDR3aa: CATRMGRVGEQYF; v_gene: TRBV27; j_gene: TRBJ2-7; d_gene: -; abundance: -
CDR3nt: TGTACCAGCAGTGAAGTAAGGACTGCTATCTACGAGCAGTACTTC; CDR3aa: CTSSEVRTAIYEQYF; v_gene: TRBV6-1; j_gene: TRBJ2-7; d_gene: -; abundance: -
CDR3nt: TGTGCCAGCTCTGTTAATGAAAAACTGTTTTTT; CDR3aa: CASSVNEKLFF; v_gene: TRBV7-8; j_gene: TRBJ1-4; d_gene: -; abundance: -
CDR3nt: TGTGCCAGCAGCAGAGGGACAGTTAAAGAGACCCAGTACTTC; CDR3aa: CASSRGTVKETQYF; v_gene: TRBV7-8; j_gene: TRBJ2-5; d_gene: TRBD1; abundance: -
CDR3nt: TGTGCCAGCAGTTTCCTCGGACAGAAAGAGACCCAGTACTTC; CDR3aa: CASSFLGQKETQYF; v_gene: TRBV27; j_gene: TRBJ2-5; d_gene: -; abundance: -
CDR3nt: TGTGCCAGCTCACCCAAGACAGGATCAAACACTGAAGCTTTCTTT; CDR3aa: CASSPKTGSNTEAFF; v_gene: TRBV18; j_gene: TRBJ1-1; d_gene: -; abundance: -
CDR3nt: TGCAGCGTTGAAGATCTAAACGTTAATGAGCAGTTCTTC; CDR3aa: CSVEDLNVNEQFF; v_gene: TRBV29-1; j_gene: TRBJ2-1; d_gene: -; abundance: few
CDR3nt: TGTGCCAGCAGGTACCAGGGTGACGCCAGTGAAGCTTTCTTT; CDR3aa: CASRYQGDASEAFF; v_gene: TRBV6-2/TRBV6-3; j_gene: TRBJ1-1; d_gene: -; abundance: -
CDR3nt: TGTGCCAGTCTGGGCTTGAACACTGAAGCTTTCTTT; CDR3aa: CASLGLNTEAFF; v_gene: TRBV25-1; j_gene: TRBJ1-1; d_gene: -; abundance: few
CDR3nt: TGTGCCAGCAGGCGACTAGCGGGGGGATCTAACAATGAGCAGTTCTTC; CDR3aa: CASRRLAGGSNNEQFF; v_gene: TRBV2; j_gene: TRBJ2-1; d_gene: TRBD2; abundance: once
CDR3nt: TGCGCCAGCAGCCTCCGGACAGGGTCCCTTGAAAAACTGTTTTTT; CDR3aa: CASSLRTGSLEKLFF; v_gene: TRBV4-1; j_gene: TRBJ1-4; d_gene: TRBD1; abundance: -
CDR3nt: TGTGCCAGCAGTTTGAGAAGAGATCAGCCCCAGCATTTT; CDR3aa: CASSLRRDQPQHF; v_gene: TRBV28; j_gene: TRBJ1-5; d_gene: -; abundance: -
CDR3nt: TGTGCCAGCAGTTACGGGACGAACACCGGGGAGCTGTTTTTT; CDR3aa: CASSYGTNTGELFF; v_gene: TRBV27; j_gene: TRBJ2-2; d_gene: -; abundance: few
CDR3nt: TGTGCCGCCTTGACAGGGAGTGAAGGAGTCTACGAGCAGTACTTC; CDR3aa: CAALTGSEGVYEQYF; v_gene: TRBV28; j_gene: TRBJ2-7; d_gene: TRBD1; abundance: -